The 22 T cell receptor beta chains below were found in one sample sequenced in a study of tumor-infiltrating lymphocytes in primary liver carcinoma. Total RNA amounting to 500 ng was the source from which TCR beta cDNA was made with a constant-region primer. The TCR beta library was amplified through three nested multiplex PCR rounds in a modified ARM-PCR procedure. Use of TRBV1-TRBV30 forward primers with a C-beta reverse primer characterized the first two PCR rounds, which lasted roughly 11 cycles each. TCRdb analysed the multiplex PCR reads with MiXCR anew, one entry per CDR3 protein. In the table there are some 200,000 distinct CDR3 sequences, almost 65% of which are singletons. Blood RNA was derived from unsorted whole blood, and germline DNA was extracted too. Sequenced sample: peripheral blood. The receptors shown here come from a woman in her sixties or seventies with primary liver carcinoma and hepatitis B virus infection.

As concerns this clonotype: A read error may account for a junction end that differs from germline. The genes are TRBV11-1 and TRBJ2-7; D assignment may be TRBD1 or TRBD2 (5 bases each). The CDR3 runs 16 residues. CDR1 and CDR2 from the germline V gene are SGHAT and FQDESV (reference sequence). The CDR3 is CASSPTRVLVSYEQYF. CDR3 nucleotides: TGTGCTAGCAGCCCAACCAGGGTACTAGTTTCCTACGAGCAGTACTTC.

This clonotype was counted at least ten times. The CDR3 loop reads CASSPRGTLKTQYF. In DNA form, the CDR3 reads TGTGCCAGCAGTCCTCGAGGGACTTTAAAGACCCAGTACTTC. The rearrangement joins TRBV28 to TRBJ2-5; D may be TRBD2 (6 bases). The CDR3 loop spans 14 amino acids. Germline lookup yields CDR1 MDHEN and CDR2 SYDVKM. V shed 5 bases and J shed 6 bases, with 16 bases lying between them.

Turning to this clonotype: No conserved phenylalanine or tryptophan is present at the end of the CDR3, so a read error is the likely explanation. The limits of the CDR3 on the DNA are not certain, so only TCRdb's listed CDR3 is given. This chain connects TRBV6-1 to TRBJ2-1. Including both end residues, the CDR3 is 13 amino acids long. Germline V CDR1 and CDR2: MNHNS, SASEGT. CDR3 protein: CASSYRPGPEQSL.

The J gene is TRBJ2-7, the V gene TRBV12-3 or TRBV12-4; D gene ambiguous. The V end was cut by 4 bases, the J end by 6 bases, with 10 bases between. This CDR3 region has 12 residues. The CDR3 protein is CASSSLTGEQYF. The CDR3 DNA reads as TGTGCCAGCAGTTCCCTGACCGGCGAGCAGTACTTC.

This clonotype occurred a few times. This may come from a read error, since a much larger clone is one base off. The CDR3 sequence is CASRPAGRRSFF. CDR3 DNA sequence: TGTGCCAGCAGGCCAGCCGGCCGGAGGTCGTTCTTC. V usage is TRBV7-9 and J usage is TRBJ2-1; a possible D gene is TRBD2 (5 bases). The V end lost 6 bases, the J end lost 15 bases, and 18 bases lay between the germline ends. The CDR3 length is 12 residues. Germline V gene lookup returns CDR1 SEHNR and CDR2 FQNEAQ (reference sequence).

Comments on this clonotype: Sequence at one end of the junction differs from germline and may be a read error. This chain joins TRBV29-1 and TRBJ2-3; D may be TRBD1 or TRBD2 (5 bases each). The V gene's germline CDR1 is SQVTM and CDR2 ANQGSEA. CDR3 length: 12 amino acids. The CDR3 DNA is TGCAACGTTGAGACCGGGGCAAATACGCAGTATTTT. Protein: CNVETGANTQYF.

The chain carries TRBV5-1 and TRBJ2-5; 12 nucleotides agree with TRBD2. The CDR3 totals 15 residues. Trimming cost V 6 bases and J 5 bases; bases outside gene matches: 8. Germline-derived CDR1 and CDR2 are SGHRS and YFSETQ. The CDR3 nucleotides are TGCGCCAGCAACCATCTAGCGGGAGGGCCGGAGACCCAGTACTTC. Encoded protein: CASNHLAGGPETQYF.

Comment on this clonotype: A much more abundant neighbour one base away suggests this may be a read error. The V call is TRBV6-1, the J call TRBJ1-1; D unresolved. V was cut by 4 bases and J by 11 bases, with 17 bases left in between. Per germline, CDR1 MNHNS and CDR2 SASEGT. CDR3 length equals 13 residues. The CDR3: CASSGQAPLHAFF. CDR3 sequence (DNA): TGTGCCAGCAGTGGGCAGGCACCGTTGCACGCTTTCTTT.

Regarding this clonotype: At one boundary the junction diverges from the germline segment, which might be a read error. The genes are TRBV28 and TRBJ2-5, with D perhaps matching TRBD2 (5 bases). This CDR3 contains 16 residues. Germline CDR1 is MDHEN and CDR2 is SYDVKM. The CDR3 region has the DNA TGTGCCAGCAGTACGCCAGCGGCCGGCCCTTTGGAGACCCAGTATTTC. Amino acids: CASSTPAAGPLETQYF.

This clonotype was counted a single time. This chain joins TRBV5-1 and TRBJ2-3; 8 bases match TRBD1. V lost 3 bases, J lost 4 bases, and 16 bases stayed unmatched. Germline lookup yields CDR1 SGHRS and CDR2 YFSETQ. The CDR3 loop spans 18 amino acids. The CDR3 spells CASSSRGTGRHTSDTQYF. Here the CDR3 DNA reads TGCGCCAGCAGCTCCAGGGGGACAGGTCGCCACACATCAGATACGCAGTATTTT.

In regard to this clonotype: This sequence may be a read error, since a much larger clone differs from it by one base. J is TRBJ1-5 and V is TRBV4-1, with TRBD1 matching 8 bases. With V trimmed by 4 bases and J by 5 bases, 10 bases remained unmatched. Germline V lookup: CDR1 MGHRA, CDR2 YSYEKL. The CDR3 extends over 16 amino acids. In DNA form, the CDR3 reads TGCGCCAGCAGCCGAGTGGTTCCACAGGGGGATCAGCCCCAGCATTTT. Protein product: CASSRVVPQGDQPQHF.

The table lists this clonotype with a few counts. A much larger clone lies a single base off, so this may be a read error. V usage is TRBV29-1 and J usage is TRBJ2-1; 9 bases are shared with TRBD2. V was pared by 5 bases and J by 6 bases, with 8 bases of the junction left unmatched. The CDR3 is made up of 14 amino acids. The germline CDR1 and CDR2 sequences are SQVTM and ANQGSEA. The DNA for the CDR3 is TGCAGCGTTTGGGGCGGGAGGGTCGCCAATGAGCAGTTCTTC. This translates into CSVWGGRVANEQFF.

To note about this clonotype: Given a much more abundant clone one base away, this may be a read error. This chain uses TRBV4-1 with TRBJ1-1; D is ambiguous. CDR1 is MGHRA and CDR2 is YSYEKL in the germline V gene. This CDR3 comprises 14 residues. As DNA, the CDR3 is TGCGCCAACAGCCAAGAACGGACGAGAACTGAAGCTTTCTTT. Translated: CANSQERTRTEAFF.

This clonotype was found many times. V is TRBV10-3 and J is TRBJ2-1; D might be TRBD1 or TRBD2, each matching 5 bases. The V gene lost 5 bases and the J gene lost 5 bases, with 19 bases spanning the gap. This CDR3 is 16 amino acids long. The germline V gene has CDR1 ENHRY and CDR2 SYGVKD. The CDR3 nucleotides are TGTGCCATCAGTCGGGTCGGGGACGTAACGGACAATGAGCAGTTCTTC. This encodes CAISRVGDVTDNEQFF.

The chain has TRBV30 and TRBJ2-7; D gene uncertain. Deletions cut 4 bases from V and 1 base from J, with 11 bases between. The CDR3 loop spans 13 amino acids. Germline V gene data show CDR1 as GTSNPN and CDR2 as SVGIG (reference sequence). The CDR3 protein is CAWMMVGSYEQYF. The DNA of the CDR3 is TGTGCCTGGATGATGGTGGGTTCCTACGAGCAGTACTTC.

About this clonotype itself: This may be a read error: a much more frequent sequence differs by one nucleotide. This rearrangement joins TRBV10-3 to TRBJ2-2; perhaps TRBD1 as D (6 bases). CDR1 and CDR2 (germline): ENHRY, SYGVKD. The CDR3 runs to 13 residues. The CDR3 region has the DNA TGTGCCATCGGTCCAGGGGACACCGGGGAGCCGTTTTTT. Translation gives CAIGPGDTGEPFF.

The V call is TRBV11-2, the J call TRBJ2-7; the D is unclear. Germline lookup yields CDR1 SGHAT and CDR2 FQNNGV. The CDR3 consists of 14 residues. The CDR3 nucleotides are TGTGTCTGCAGCTTAGATATCGTCATCCCCGATCTGTACTTC. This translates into CVCSLDIVIPDLYF.

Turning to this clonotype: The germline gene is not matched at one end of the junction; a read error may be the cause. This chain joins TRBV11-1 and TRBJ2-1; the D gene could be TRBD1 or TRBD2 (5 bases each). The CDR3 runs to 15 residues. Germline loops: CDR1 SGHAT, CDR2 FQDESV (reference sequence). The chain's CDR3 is CARSLMSSRGNEQLF. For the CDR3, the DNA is TGTGCCAGGAGCTTAATGTCTAGCCGGGGCAATGAGCAGCTCTTC.

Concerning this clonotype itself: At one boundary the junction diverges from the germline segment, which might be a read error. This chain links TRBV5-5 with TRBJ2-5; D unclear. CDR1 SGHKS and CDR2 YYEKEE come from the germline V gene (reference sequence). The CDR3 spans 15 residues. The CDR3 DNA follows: TGTGCCGGCAGCTTCACTGACATGGCCCCCGGGACCCAGTACTTC. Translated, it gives CAGSFTDMAPGTQYF.

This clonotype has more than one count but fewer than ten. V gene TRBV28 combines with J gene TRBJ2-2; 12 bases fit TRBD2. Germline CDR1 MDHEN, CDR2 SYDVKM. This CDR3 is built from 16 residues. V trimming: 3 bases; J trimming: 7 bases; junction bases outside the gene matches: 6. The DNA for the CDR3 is TGTGCCAGCAGTTTGCGAGCTAGCGGGAGGGACGGGGAGCTGTTTTTT. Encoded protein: CASSLRASGRDGELFF.

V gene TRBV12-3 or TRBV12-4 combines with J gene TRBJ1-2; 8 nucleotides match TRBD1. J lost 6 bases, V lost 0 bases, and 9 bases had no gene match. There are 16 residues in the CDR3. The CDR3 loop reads CASSLAMQGARNGYTF. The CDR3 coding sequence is TGTGCCAGCAGTTTAGCGATGCAGGGGGCGAGGAATGGCTACACCTTC.

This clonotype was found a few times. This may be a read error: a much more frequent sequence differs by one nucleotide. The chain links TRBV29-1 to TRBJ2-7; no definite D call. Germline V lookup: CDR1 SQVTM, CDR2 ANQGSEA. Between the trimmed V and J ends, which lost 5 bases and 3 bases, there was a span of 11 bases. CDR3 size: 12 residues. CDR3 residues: CSVTLGLYEQYF. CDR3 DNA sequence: TGCAGCGTTACTCTAGGTCTCTACGAGCAGTACTTC.